The 11 T cell receptor beta chains in this list originate from one sample, sequenced in a study of Ad26.COV2.S vaccination and SARS-CoV-2 variants. Noted treatment: 19 received Ad26.COV2.S at low or high dose, single or two shots; a few received placebo; per-sample allocation not given. Sampling happened 63 days after the first vaccine or placebo injection. Only in-frame clones appear in the TCRdb table, and some are missing; sequencing was by immunoSEQ multiplex PCR. The repertoire holds approximately 250,000 clones, approximately 88% seen once, with 2.9% in the top ten. The sequencing here drew on peripheral blood, taken in a trial of Ad26.COV2.S vaccine versus placebo. The origin of the receptors is a person between 18 and 65 years old who received the Ad26.COV2.S COVID-19 vaccine or a placebo.

The chain is built from TRBV5-1 and TRBJ1-1; D may be TRBD1 (6 bases). The CDR3 spans 15 residues. Trimming removed 4 bases at V and 4 bases at J, with 17 bases between. The germline CDR1 and CDR2 sequences are SGHRS and YFSETQ. Here the CDR3 reads CASSRIQGGGTEAFF. The CDR3 DNA reads TGCGCCAGCAGCCGGATACAGGGCGGCGGCACTGAAGCTTTCTTT.

The chain has TRBV5-4 and TRBJ2-1, with 9 bases matching TRBD1. The germline gives CDR1 SGHNT, CDR2 YYREEE (reference sequence). The CDR3 has 15 amino acids. The J segment lost 3 bases and the V segment lost 3 bases, leaving 4 bases of the junction unmatched. The CDR3 region has the DNA TGTGCCAGCAGCTGGGACAGGGCGGGCTACAATGAGCAGTTCTTC. Translation: CASSWDRAGYNEQFF.

The gene calls are TRBV6-1 and TRBJ2-5, with D perhaps matching TRBD1 (6 bases). From germline, CDR1 is MNHNS and CDR2 SASEGT. Trimming shortened V by 4 bases and J by 5 bases, and 23 bases separated the two germline ends. CDR3 length: 17 amino acids. For the CDR3, the DNA is TGTGCCAGCAGTGTAAGGTCGTCGGCAGGGGAGTGGGAGACCCAGTACTTC. Translation gives CASSVRSSAGEWETQYF.

This sequence joins TRBV7-2 and TRBJ2-2, with 7 bases that match TRBD1. Germline trimming cut 6 bases from V and 4 bases from J; bases unmatched to any gene: 8. Germline-derived CDR1 and CDR2 are SGHTA and FQGNSA. The CDR3 is 15 residues long. CDR3 sequence reads: CASRRPGTVTGELFF. CDR3 DNA sequence: TGTGCCAGCAGAAGACCCGGGACAGTCACCGGGGAGCTGTTTTTT.

The chain has TRBV27 and TRBJ1-2; no definite D call. In germline, CDR1 is MNHEY, CDR2 SMNVEV (reference sequence). This CDR3 comprises 13 residues. V was pared by 3 bases and J by 2 bases, with 7 bases between. The DNA for the CDR3 is TGTGCCAGCAGTTTTTTCAAAAACTATGGCTACACCTTC. Its translation is CASSFFKNYGYTF.

The chain has TRBV6-4 and TRBJ2-3; unclear D gene. Germline CDR1 reads MRHNA; CDR2 reads SNTAGT. V lost 2 bases and J 0 bases, leaving 3 bases between the germline ends. CDR3 length equals 13 residues. The chain's CDR3 is CASSDTSTDTQYF. In nucleotides, the CDR3 is TGTGCCAGCAGTGACACTAGCACAGATACGCAGTATTTT.

This chain joins TRBV11-1 and TRBJ1-2; D is unresolved. The germline gives CDR1 SGHAT, CDR2 FQDESV (reference sequence). CDR3 length equals 13 residues. V was pared by 5 bases and J by 4 bases, with 11 bases between. DNA of the CDR3: TGTGCCAGCAGCATATCGAAGTTCTATGGCTACACCTTC. Translated, it gives CASSISKFYGYTF.

This clone was observed once. The V and J genes are TRBV30 and TRBJ2-2; 10 bases agree with TRBD1. CDR1 and CDR2 from the germline V gene are GTSNPN and SVGIG (reference sequence). The CDR3 loop spans 15 amino acids. Germline trimming cut 8 bases from V and 1 base from J; bases unmatched to any gene: 7. This chain's CDR3 is CARDRGGLNTGELFF. The CDR3 DNA reads as TGTGCCCGGGACAGGGGCGGCTTGAACACCGGGGAGCTGTTTTTT.

This chain links TRBV27 with TRBJ2-5, with D possibly being TRBD2 (5 bases). V lost 3 bases and J 5 bases, leaving 13 bases between the germline ends. The germline V gene encodes CDR1 MNHEY and CDR2 SMNVEV (reference sequence). The CDR3 is 14 residues long. The CDR3 bases are TGTGCCAGCAGTTTTGAGATCGGGGAGGAGACCCAGTACTTC. It specifies CASSFEIGEETQYF.

The chain combines TRBV12-3 or TRBV12-4 with TRBJ2-7; the D gene is possibly TRBD1 (5 bases). The CDR3 spans 12 residues. V lost 5 bases and J lost 4, with 9 bases in between. CDR3 residues: CASSTTGYEQYF. DNA of the CDR3: TGTGCCAGCAGTACAACAGGTTACGAGCAGTACTTC.

The CDR3 spells CATSDLGLAGNEQFF. The CDR3 DNA sequence: TGTGCCACCAGTGATTTGGGACTAGCGGGCAATGAGCAGTTCTTC. The chain recombines TRBV24-1 with TRBJ2-1; 11 bases are shared with TRBD2. CDR1 KGHDR and CDR2 SFDVKD come from the germline V gene. The CDR3 totals 15 residues. V lost 0 bases to trimming and J lost 6 bases; unmatched junction nucleotides: 0.